This T cell receptor (beta chain) was profiled in a study of CD8+CD57+ T cells in acquired aplastic anemia. Study in general: Each DNA sample taken from sorted CD4+ and CD8+ cells came to about 3 ug on average. Study-level points and caveats: Patients shared approximately 30 CD8+ CDR3 sequences with controls.

With respect to this clonotype: Its antigen is as yet unknown.

The use of genomic DNA as template underpinned the TCR beta VDJ and CDR3 profiling. TCRdb re-called the reads through MiXCR, storing one row per CDR3 protein. In the table there are some 150,000 distinct CDR3 sequences, about 54% of which are singletons. Patients included in sequencing had previously demonstrated CD8+CD57+ cell expansion by flow cytometry. The CDR3 extends over 14 amino acids. Germline trimming cut 6 bases from V and 5 bases from J; bases unmatched to any gene: 12. The germline CDR1 and CDR2 sequences are DFQATT and SNEGSKA (reference sequence). The sequence was collected from a human donor with aplastic anemia. Specimen: sorted CD4+, CD8+, or CD8+CD57+ T cells (not recorded which) from PBMCs. The V call is TRBV20-1, the J call TRBJ2-7; 8 bases are shared with TRBD2. In DNA form, the CDR3 reads TGCAGTGCCCAACGACGGGGGGGCTGGAACGAGCAGTACTTC. Protein sequence: CSAQRRGGWNEQYF.